The next 25 T cell receptor beta chains were all read from a single sample in a study of beta chain features in type 1 diabetes. Study findings and constraints: Moderate but significant shortening of TCRB CDR3s was recorded in all four CD4+ subsets from Type 1 diabetes patients.

Reverse transcribing all isolated RNA meant expressed TCRB transcripts were sequenced. Some clones are missing from TCRdb's copy, which holds only in-frame ones; the method was immunoSEQ multiplex PCR. The repertoire has around 710,000 clones, about an eighth of them found once; the top ten carry more than 0.1%. Antigens for these TCRs are unknown. Sequencing was performed on naive CD4+ T cells from blood. Every receptor here comes from a young man with type 1 diabetes.

This clone occurred a few times. This chain uses TRBV5-6 with TRBJ2-5; 10 bases line up with TRBD1. Per germline, CDR1 SGHDT and CDR2 YYEEEE. The CDR3 consists of 16 residues. Germline trimming cut 2 bases from V and 5 bases from J; bases unmatched to any gene: 9. The chain's CDR3 is CASSFRQGAVGETQYF. The CDR3 bases are TGTGCCAGCAGCTTCCGACAGGGGGCGGTCGGGGAGACCCAGTACTTC. Combining the CDR3 with reference TRBV5-6 and TRBJ2-5 gives the whole variable domain DAGVTQSPTHLIKTRGQQVTLRCSPKSGHDTVSWYQQALGQGPQFIFQYYEEEERQRGNFPDRFSGHQFPNYSSELNVNALLLGDSALYLCASSFRQGAVGETQYFGPGTRLLVL.

V is TRBV27 and J is TRBJ1-6; maybe TRBD1 (5 bases). V was pared by 5 bases and J by 9 bases, with 17 bases between. The CDR3 loop spans 15 amino acids. Germline CDR1 and CDR2: MNHEY and SMNVEV (reference sequence). CDR3 nucleotide sequence: TGTGCCAGCAGTCTCTTACAGGCCCAGGGTTCACCCCTCCACTTT. Its protein product is CASSLLQAQGSPLHF.

This chain links TRBV28 with TRBJ1-5; D ambiguous. Trimming stripped 3 bases from V and 7 bases from J, with 7 bases between. CDR1 is MDHEN and CDR2 is SYDVKM in the germline V gene. This CDR3 region has 12 residues. The CDR3 bases are TGTGCCAGCAGTTTTAGTCTCCAGCCCCAGCATTTT. Protein: CASSFSLQPQHF.

The sample holds a few counts of this clone. The chain has TRBV7-9 and TRBJ2-6; D uncertain. V was shortened by 2 bases and J by 0 bases, with 2 bases between the two germline ends. The germline gives CDR1 SEHNR, CDR2 FQNEAQ (reference sequence). The CDR3 loop spans 14 amino acids. CDR3 residues: CASSLNSGANVLTF. DNA for the CDR3: TGTGCCAGCAGCTTAAACTCTGGGGCCAACGTCCTGACTTTC.

The chain is built from TRBV7-2 and TRBJ1-5, with a weak D call TRBD1 (5 bases). Germline V gene sequence: CDR1 SGHTA, CDR2 FQGNSA. The CDR3 is 16 residues long. V lost 3 bases and J lost 4, with 16 bases in between. The CDR3 coding sequence is TGTGCCAGCAGCTTTGAGTGGGGGAGGGGAAATCAGCCCCAGCATTTT. It codes for CASSFEWGRGNQPQHF.

In this sample, this clone turned up a few times. The rearrangement links TRBV4-1 to TRBJ2-7; possibly TRBD1 or TRBD2 for D (5 bases each). V was pared by 1 base and J by 2 bases, with 15 bases between. CDR1 and CDR2 from the germline V gene are MGHRA and YSYEKL. The CDR3 sequence is 16 residues long. The CDR3 bases are TGCGCCAGCAGCCAAGCCCCGGGACGGTCAACCTACGAGCAGTACTTC. Its protein product is CASSQAPGRSTYEQYF.

This clone was picked up a small number of times. The chain employs TRBV5-1 and TRBJ2-2, with a tentative D call TRBD1 (5 bases). The length of the CDR3 is 14 residues. Trimming took 0 bases from V and 6 from J, leaving 9 bases between them. From germline, CDR1 is SGHRS and CDR2 YFSETQ. The DNA for the CDR3 is TGCGCCAGCAGCTTGGCAAGGGGCTCCGGGGAGCTGTTTTTT. Protein sequence: CASSLARGSGELFF.

This clone turned up a few times. The V gene is TRBV18, the J gene TRBJ2-5; TRBD2 aligns across 9 bases. The CDR3 is made up of 16 amino acids. Trimming took 2 bases from V and 0 from J; bases not matched to a gene: 4. CDR1 is KGHSH and CDR2 is LQKENI in the germline V gene. The CDR3 region is CASSPRASGDQETQYF. CDR3 in DNA: TGTGCCAGCTCACCAAGAGCTAGCGGGGACCAAGAGACCCAGTACTTC.

The rearrangement links TRBV7-2 to TRBJ1-2; no definite D call. Germline V gene data show CDR1 as SGHTA and CDR2 as FQGNSA. CDR3 size: 16 residues. Trimming took off 1 base at V and 4 bases at J, with 16 bases between the two ends. For the CDR3, the DNA is TGTGCCAGCAGCTTAGGGCATGTGGGCGCTCTCTATGGCTACACCTTC. Encoded protein: CASSLGHVGALYGYTF.

This clone has more than one count but fewer than ten. The chain links TRBV19 to TRBJ2-4; 10 positions agree with TRBD1. Trimming at V came to 1 base and at J to 8 bases, leaving 2 bases not matched to a gene. Germline loops: CDR1 LNHDA, CDR2 SQIVND (reference sequence). CDR3 size: 14 residues. The CDR3 coding sequence is TGTGCCAGTAGTATAGGACAGGGGGCGGACATTCAGTACTTC. As protein: CASSIGQGADIQYF.

This clone was observed a few times. The chain combines TRBV5-1 with TRBJ2-1; D gene ambiguous. This CDR3 has 15 amino acids. Germline CDR1 and CDR2: SGHRS and YFSETQ. Trimming removed 4 bases at V and 0 bases at J, with 11 bases between. The DNA of the CDR3 is TGCGCCAGCAGCGGATCTACCCCCTCCTACAATGAGCAGTTCTTC. It specifies CASSGSTPSYNEQFF.

The sample holds a few counts of this clone. This chain links TRBV9 with TRBJ2-2; D gene ambiguous. Germline V gene sequence: CDR1 SGDLS, CDR2 YYNGEE. The V gene lost 0 bases and the J gene lost 6 bases, with 15 bases spanning the gap. The CDR3 is 16 amino acids. CDR3 DNA: TGTGCCAGCAGCGTAGAAGACTCGACTCGACCCGGGGAGCTGTTTTTT. As protein: CASSVEDSTRPGELFF.

The sample holds a few counts of this clone. The gene calls are TRBV28 and TRBJ2-5; no reliable D call. V lost 6 bases and J 4 bases, leaving 9 bases between the germline ends. The CDR3 totals 12 residues. The V gene's germline CDR1 is MDHEN and CDR2 SYDVKM. This chain's CDR3 is CASSRAIETQYF. The CDR3 DNA reads TGTGCCAGCAGCCGGGCTATAGAGACCCAGTACTTC.

This rearrangement joins TRBV13 to TRBJ2-3; D may be TRBD1 (6 bases). The germline gives CDR1 PRHDT, CDR2 FYEKMQ (reference sequence). V lost 0 bases to trimming and J lost 5 bases, with 12 bases between them. The CDR3 spans 15 residues. CDR3 in DNA: TGTGCCAGCAGCTTAGGGCAGGGGTCAGGAGATACGCAGTATTTT. Amino acids: CASSLGQGSGDTQYF.

This chain connects TRBV19 to TRBJ1-1; D is perhaps TRBD1 (5 bases). Germline loops: CDR1 LNHDA, CDR2 SQIVND (reference sequence). The CDR3 totals 14 residues. Trimming removed 4 bases at V and 2 bases at J, with 11 bases between. This chain's CDR3 is CASSTRVDNTEAFF. CDR3 in DNA: TGTGCCAGTAGTACCAGGGTTGACAACACTGAAGCTTTCTTT.

This clone has more than one count but fewer than ten. CDR3 coding DNA: TGTGCCAGCAGCTTAGGGAATCAGCCCCAGCATTTT. Protein: CASSLGNQPQHF. The chain couples TRBV7-8 to TRBJ1-5; D is undetermined. The germline V and J ends were trimmed by 1 base and 4 bases, with 2 bases remaining between them. In germline, CDR1 is SGHVS, CDR2 FQNEAQ. The CDR3 consists of 12 residues.

This clone came up once. The chain couples TRBV6-5 to TRBJ1-5, with D perhaps TRBD1 (5 bases). Germline V gene lookup returns CDR1 MNHEY and CDR2 SVGAGI. The V gene lost 4 bases and the J gene lost 6 bases, with 7 bases spanning the gap. The length of the CDR3 is 12 residues. The CDR3 DNA reads TGTGCCAGCAGTTCGCAGGGTCAGCCCCAGCATTTT. Its protein is CASSSQGQPQHF.

The V and J genes are TRBV7-9 and TRBJ1-2, with 8 bases that match TRBD1. The CDR3 contains 14 residues. Trimming removed 5 bases from V and 7 bases from J; junction bases left unmatched: 9. Per the germline V gene, CDR1 is SEHNR and CDR2 is FQNEAQ (reference sequence). CDR3 bases: TGTGCCAGCAGCCCAGGGGGCAGGAGGCCTGGCTACACCTTC. Encoded protein: CASSPGGRRPGYTF.

This clone has a handful of counts. V usage is TRBV10-3 and J usage is TRBJ1-1; the D gene is possibly TRBD1 (5 bases). The CDR3 runs to 14 residues. V dropped 3 bases and J dropped 5 bases, with 13 bases sitting between them. Per germline, CDR1 ENHRY and CDR2 SYGVKD. The DNA for the CDR3 is TGTGCCATCAGTGAACGTCAGGGAAATACTGAAGCTTTCTTT. Amino acids: CAISERQGNTEAFF.

The gene calls are TRBV4-1 and TRBJ2-3; D perhaps matches TRBD1 (5 bases). The germline CDR1 and CDR2 sequences are MGHRA and YSYEKL. The ends were cut back, 0 bases at V and 2 bases at J, with 12 bases in the middle. This CDR3 has 16 residues. CDR3 amino acids: CASSQDSFRDTDTQYF. The CDR3 DNA follows: TGCGCCAGCAGCCAAGATTCGTTCAGGGACACAGATACGCAGTATTTT.

The V and J genes are TRBV7-2 and TRBJ1-5; 8 bases are a match to TRBD1. CDR1 is SGHTA and CDR2 is FQGNSA in the germline V gene. The CDR3 sequence is 13 residues long. V lost 5 bases, J lost 11 bases, and 8 bases stayed unmatched. CDR3 sequence: CASSLEQGAAQHF. CDR3 nucleotides: TGTGCCAGCAGCCTGGAGCAGGGGGCGGCCCAGCATTTT.

This clone was observed a handful of times. This chain links TRBV6-1 with TRBJ2-7, with D uncertain. Trimming cost V 0 bases and J 3 bases, with 6 bases left between them. This CDR3 comprises 13 residues. Looked up from germline, CDR1 is MNHNS and CDR2 is SASEGT. Here the CDR3 reads CASSEAPDYEQYF. The CDR3 DNA is TGTGCCAGCAGTGAAGCCCCGGACTACGAGCAGTACTTC.

The V gene is TRBV6-6, the J gene TRBJ2-5; a weak D match, TRBD2 (6 bases). Germline CDR1 MNHNY, CDR2 SVGAGI (reference sequence). This CDR3 spans 13 amino acids. The V and J ends lost 8 bases and 5 bases respectively, with 15 bases between them. CDR3 nucleotide sequence: TGTGCCAGCGGAATGGGGGAGGAGGAGACCCAGTACTTC. Translated: CASGMGEEETQYF.

The J gene is TRBJ1-5, the V gene TRBV4-2; 7 bases map to TRBD1. The CDR3 covers 15 residues. CDR1 and CDR2 from the germline V gene are LGHNA and YNFKEQ. The junction had 8 bases not matched to a gene; V was cut back by 5 bases and J by 4 bases. The CDR3 sequence is CASSGGTVSNQPQHF. CDR3 nucleotides: TGTGCCAGCAGCGGCGGGACAGTTAGTAATCAGCCCCAGCATTTT.

This clone was recorded a few times. The V gene is TRBV6-1, the J gene TRBJ2-7, with 9 nucleotides matching TRBD1. CDR1 is MNHNS and CDR2 is SASEGT in the germline V gene. With 4 bases clipped from V and 1 base from J, the junction kept 2 bases outside the gene matches. This CDR3 has 14 residues. CDR3 amino acids: CASSVTGGSYEQYF. Here the CDR3 DNA reads TGTGCCAGCAGTGTGACAGGGGGTTCCTACGAGCAGTACTTC.